Here is one TCR beta chain with its context. This sample is drawn from a study of shared clonotypes between healthy human individuals. Assay: immunoSEQ multiplex PCR; the TCRdb copy retains only in-frame clones and omits some. The sample includes about 1,500,000 clones, around 97% of them seen just once. The CDR3 has 16 residues. Germline CDR1 is MNHEY and CDR2 is SMNVEV (reference sequence). V lost 2 bases and J lost 1; bases outside the gene matches: 3. This clonotype originated in a man aged 25-40 years in good health. Sequenced input: naive CD4+ T cells sorted from blood. Specified subset: CD45RA+ positively selected. The V gene is TRBV27, the J gene TRBJ2-1; 9 positions agree with TRBD2. CDR3 in DNA: TGTGCCAGCAGTTTAAGAACTAGCGGGTCCTACAATGAGCAGTTCTTC. This translates into CASSLRTSGSYNEQFF.